Below, 18 T cell receptor beta chains from the same sample are listed, as sequenced in a study of human T cells and chemical hapten exposure. TCRdb itself ran the 5' RACE reads through MiXCR, one entry per CDR3 protein. The sample contains under 150,000 distinct CDR3 sequences, roughly 19% of which appear only once. The starting material, unfractionated whole blood, was used for total RNA extraction. The source of these receptors is a human donor in good health.

The J gene is TRBJ2-5, the V gene TRBV28, with D uncertain. Trimming pared 11 bases from V and 5 bases from J, leaving 3 bases between. The CDR3 is 8 amino acids. From germline, CDR1 is MDHEN and CDR2 SYDVKM. The CDR3 reads CASETQYF. DNA of the CDR3: TGTGCCTCTGAGACCCAGTACTTC.

The chain is built from TRBV11-1 and TRBJ2-5, with D possibly called TRBD1 or TRBD2 (5 bases each). Germline CDR1 is SGHAT and CDR2 is FQDESV (reference sequence). The V gene lost 5 bases and the J gene lost 2 bases, with 9 bases spanning the gap. This CDR3 has 13 amino acids. CDR3 DNA sequence: TGTGCCAGCAGCACAGGACTGCAAGAGACCCAGTACTTC. Translating it yields CASSTGLQETQYF. Variable domain in full (rest from reference TRBV11-1 and TRBJ2-5): EAEVAQSPRYKITEKSQAVAFWCDPISGHATLYWYRQILGQGPELLVQFQDESVVDDSQLPKDRFSAERLKGVDSTLKIQPAELGDSAMYLCASSTGLQETQYFGPGTRLLVL.

The J gene is TRBJ1-6, the V gene TRBV12-3 or TRBV12-4; D may be TRBD1 (5 bases). The CDR3 extends over 17 amino acids. V was pared by 1 base and J by 0 bases, with 10 bases between. For the CDR3, the DNA is TGTGCCAGCAGTTTAGGGGCAGGGAGCTCCTATAATTCACCCCTCCACTTT. Residues: CASSLGAGSSYNSPLHF.

This clonotype was counted a few times. J is TRBJ2-2 and V is TRBV11-2; unclear D gene. The CDR3 runs 13 residues. V was cut by 7 bases and J by 4 bases, with 10 bases left in between. Germline CDR1 reads SGHAT; CDR2 reads FQNNGV. CDR3 sequence: CASNYFSTGELFF. CDR3 coding DNA: TGTGCCAGCAACTACTTCAGCACCGGGGAGCTGTTTTTT.

The CDR3 region is CAYDGNTEAFF. Here the CDR3 DNA reads TGTGCTTACGACGGGAACACTGAAGCTTTCTTT. The V gene is TRBV30, the J gene TRBJ1-1; D call uncertain. Germline CDR1 is GTSNPN and CDR2 is SVGIG (reference sequence). This CDR3 spans 11 amino acids.

The gene calls are TRBV27 and TRBJ2-7; 7 bases map to TRBD1. V lost 7 bases, J lost 1 base, and 10 bases stayed unmatched. CDR3 length: 15 residues. Germline-derived CDR1 and CDR2 are MNHEY and SMNVEV (reference sequence). The CDR3: CASTPRTGTSYEQYF. Written as DNA, the CDR3 is TGTGCCAGCACCCCCCGGACAGGCACGTCCTACGAGCAGTACTTC.

V and J are TRBV28 and TRBJ1-3; D gene uncertain. The CDR3 extends over 15 amino acids. Germline V gene data show CDR1 as MDHEN and CDR2 as SYDVKM. The V and J ends lost 4 bases and 0 bases respectively, with 10 bases between them. The CDR3 nucleotides are TGTGCCAGCAGTTACGGCCGAAGCTCTGGAAACACCATATATTTT. Encoded protein: CASSYGRSSGNTIYF.

This clonotype was seen a handful of times. The J gene is TRBJ1-1, the V gene TRBV28; D perhaps matches TRBD1 (5 bases). Per the germline V gene, CDR1 is MDHEN and CDR2 is SYDVKM. Trimming cost V 6 bases and J 0 bases, with 14 bases left between them. CDR3 length equals 15 residues. The chain's CDR3 is CASSPRRGMNTEAFF. CDR3 nucleotides: TGTGCCAGCAGCCCGAGGCGGGGCATGAACACTGAAGCTTTCTTT.

The chain employs TRBV9 and TRBJ2-3; 7 bases match TRBD2. This CDR3 contains 14 residues. With 4 bases clipped from V and 3 bases from J, the junction kept 5 bases outside the gene matches. Germline CDR1 reads SGDLS; CDR2 reads YYNGEE. The CDR3 sequence is CASSPRLATDTQYF. The DNA for the CDR3 is TGTGCCAGCAGCCCCAGACTAGCTACAGATACGCAGTATTTT.

This clonotype turned up a few times. The genes are TRBV7-2 and TRBJ2-1; 14 nucleotides align to TRBD2. Germline V lookup: CDR1 SGHTA, CDR2 FQGNSA. V was clipped by 4 bases and J by 10 bases; unmatched bases: 6. This CDR3 contains 15 residues. This CDR3 is CASSSGLAGGREQFF. As DNA, the CDR3 is TGTGCCAGCAGCTCCGGACTAGCGGGAGGTCGAGAGCAGTTCTTC.

The chain has TRBV27 and TRBJ2-1; D is uncertain. The germline V gene has CDR1 MNHEY and CDR2 SMNVEV (reference sequence). The CDR3 is 13 residues long. The germline V and J ends were trimmed by 2 bases and 5 bases, with 7 bases remaining between them. CDR3 sequence: CASSLSLNNEQFF. CDR3 DNA sequence: TGTGCCAGCAGTTTAAGTCTAAACAATGAGCAGTTCTTC.

The chain couples TRBV5-6 to TRBJ2-7; 8 positions agree with TRBD1. Germline V CDR1 and CDR2: SGHDT, YYEEEE. The ends lost 1 base at V and 2 bases at J; junction bases unmatched: 2. The CDR3 length is 14 residues. The CDR3 region has the DNA TGTGCCAGCAGCTTGTGGGACAGGCCCTACGAGCAGTACTTC. This codes for CASSLWDRPYEQYF. Variable domain in full (rest from reference TRBV5-6 and TRBJ2-7): DAGVTQSPTHLIKTRGQQVTLRCSPKSGHDTVSWYQQALGQGPQFIFQYYEEEERQRGNFPDRFSGHQFPNYSSELNVNALLLGDSALYLCASSLWDRPYEQYFGPGTRLTVT.

The V and J genes are TRBV6-5 and TRBJ2-3; 10 bases match TRBD2. The V gene end was trimmed by 7 bases and the J gene end by 2 bases; junction bases not matched to a gene: 12. CDR1 and CDR2 (germline): MNHEY, SVGAGI. CDR3 length equals 17 residues. DNA of the CDR3: TGTGCCAGCACCGATTTGAGCGGGAGGGCTTCCACAGATACGCAGTATTTT. Protein product: CASTDLSGRASTDTQYF.

This clonotype was observed a handful of times. This CDR3 is CASSLGDRGNQPQHF. DNA of the CDR3: TGTGCCAGCAGCTTAGGGGACAGGGGTAATCAGCCCCAGCATTTT. The J gene is TRBJ1-5, the V gene TRBV13; the match to TRBD1 covers 9 bases. Germline-derived CDR1 and CDR2 are PRHDT and FYEKMQ (reference sequence). The CDR3 spans 15 residues. Trimming at V came to 0 bases and at J to 4 bases, leaving 1 base not matched to a gene.

There are a few counts of this clonotype. The V and J genes are TRBV12-3 or TRBV12-4 and TRBJ2-3; 7 nucleotides agree with TRBD1. This CDR3 spans 17 amino acids. J lost 5 bases, V lost 5 bases, and 16 bases had no gene match. DNA of the CDR3: TGTGCCAGCAGTCTTCCCCGAGACAGGGCGTCTCAAGATACGCAGTATTTT. It encodes CASSLPRDRASQDTQYF.

This rearrangement joins TRBV30 to TRBJ2-2; unclear D gene. Trimming took 1 base from V and 6 from J, leaving 6 bases between them. Germline V gene data show CDR1 as GTSNPN and CDR2 as SVGIG (reference sequence). This CDR3 contains 12 residues. CDR3 nucleotides: TGTGCCTGGAGTGAAGGCCCCGGGGAGCTGTTTTTT. Its protein is CAWSEGPGELFF.

V usage is TRBV24-1 and J usage is TRBJ1-2; D unresolved. The CDR3 contains 12 residues. Deletions cut 4 bases from V and 3 bases from J, with 5 bases between. The germline gives CDR1 KGHDR, CDR2 SFDVKD. In nucleotides, the CDR3 is TGTGCCACCAGTGAAAAAGACTATGGCTACACCTTC. Translated: CATSEKDYGYTF.

The chain uses TRBV29-1 and TRBJ2-1, with D possibly being TRBD1 (6 bases). Germline lookup yields CDR1 SQVTM and CDR2 ANQGSEA. The CDR3 spans 10 residues. V was pared by 7 bases and J by 7 bases, with 8 bases between. The DNA for the CDR3 is TGCAGCGGGGGGCGTAATGAGCAGTTCTTC. Translation: CSGGRNEQFF.